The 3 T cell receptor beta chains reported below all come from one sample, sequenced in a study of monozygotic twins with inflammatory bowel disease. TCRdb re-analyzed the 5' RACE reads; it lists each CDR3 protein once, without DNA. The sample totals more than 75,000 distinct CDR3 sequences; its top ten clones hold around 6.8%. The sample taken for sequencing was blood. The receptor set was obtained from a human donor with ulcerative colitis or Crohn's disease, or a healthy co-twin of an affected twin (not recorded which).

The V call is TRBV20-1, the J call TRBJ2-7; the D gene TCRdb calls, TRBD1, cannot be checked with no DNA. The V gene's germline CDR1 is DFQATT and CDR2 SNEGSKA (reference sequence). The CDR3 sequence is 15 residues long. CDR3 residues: CSATDPGQLTYEQYF.

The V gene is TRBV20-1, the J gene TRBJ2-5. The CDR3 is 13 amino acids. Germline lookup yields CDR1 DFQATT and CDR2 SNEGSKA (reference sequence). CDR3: CSARIIADETQYF.

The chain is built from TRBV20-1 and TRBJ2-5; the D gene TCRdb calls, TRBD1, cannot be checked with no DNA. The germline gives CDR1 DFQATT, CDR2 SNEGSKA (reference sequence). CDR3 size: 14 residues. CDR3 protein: CSARAGTGKETQYF.